A single sample is the source of the 30 T cell receptor beta chains below, sequenced in a study of T cell repertoires in cytomegalovirus infection. TCRdb independently ran MiXCR on the reads; one entry per CDR3 protein. This table holds around 100,000 distinct CDR3 sequences, about 9.5% found once. No antigen is known for these receptors. Sequenced: PBMCs, sequenced either directly or after in vitro stimulation (not recorded which). These receptors all stem from a human donor in good health (CMV status not recorded). Some clones in this sample may be carry-over from other donors' samples.

This clonotype was observed a few times. The V and J genes are TRBV7-2 and TRBJ2-1, with TRBD2 matching over 10 bases. V gave up 5 bases and J gave up 3 bases; unmatched junction bases: 4. The CDR3 runs to 15 residues. Germline-derived CDR1 and CDR2 are SGHTA and FQGNSA. The CDR3 DNA reads TGTGCCAGCAGCGTCCGGACTAGCGGCTACAATGAGCAGTTCTTC. It encodes CASSVRTSGYNEQFF.

The genes are TRBV27 and TRBJ2-5, with 14 bases that match TRBD2. V was clipped by 6 bases and J by 7 bases; unmatched bases: 13. CDR3 length: 17 amino acids. The germline V gene has CDR1 MNHEY and CDR2 SMNVEV (reference sequence). CDR3 sequence: CASRGLAGVGWTGTQYF. In DNA, the CDR3 is TGTGCCAGCAGGGGACTAGCGGGAGTAGGATGGACGGGGACCCAGTACTTC.

V gene TRBV12-3 or TRBV12-4 combines with J gene TRBJ2-3; 8 positions match TRBD2. The CDR3 sequence is 15 residues long. V trimming: 3 bases; J trimming: 0 bases; junction bases outside the gene matches: 2. The CDR3: CASSFLAGSTDTQYF. CDR3 DNA: TGTGCCAGCAGTTTTTTAGCGGGGAGCACAGATACGCAGTATTTT.

This rearrangement joins TRBV7-2 to TRBJ2-3; possible D gene TRBD2, 5 bases. Looked up from germline, CDR1 is SGHTA and CDR2 is FQGNSA. The CDR3 length is 18 residues. Between the trimmed V and J ends, which lost 1 base and 1 base, there was a span of 18 bases. Here the CDR3 reads CASSLVSAVVVCTDTQYF. Here the CDR3 DNA reads TGTGCCAGCAGCTTAGTATCAGCGGTTGTGGTATGCACAGATACGCAGTATTTT.

The table lists this clonotype with many counts. CDR3 bases: TGTGCCAGCAGCTCCGGACAAGAGTATCAGCCCCAGCATTTT. Amino acid sequence: CASSSGQEYQPQHF. This chain links TRBV7-2 with TRBJ1-5, with D possibly matching TRBD1 (5 bases). CDR3 length equals 14 residues. Germline CDR1 and CDR2: SGHTA and FQGNSA. Trimming pared 4 bases from V and 5 bases from J, leaving 12 bases between.

This chain connects TRBV7-9 to TRBJ1-1, with no clear D. The V and J ends lost 5 bases and 11 bases respectively, with 9 bases between them. The CDR3 sequence is 10 residues long. CDR1 and CDR2 (germline): SEHNR, FQNEAQ (reference sequence). As DNA, the CDR3 is TGTGCCAGCAGCGGAGATTGGGCTTTCTTT. This translates into CASSGDWAFF.

Remarks on this clonotype: This may be a read error: a much more frequent sequence differs by one nucleotide. The chain carries TRBV15 and TRBJ1-2; TRBD1 might be the D (5 bases). Deletions cut 0 bases from V and 3 bases from J, with 17 bases between. The CDR3 extends over 17 amino acids. Germline CDR1 LNHNV, CDR2 YYDKDF (reference sequence). DNA of the CDR3: TGTGCCACCAGCAGAGATTGGGGGGGGGGATTCGACTATGGCTACACCTTC. Its translation: CATSRDWGGGFDYGYTF.

The chain links TRBV9 to TRBJ1-2; TRBD1 agrees at 7 bases. J lost 0 bases, V lost 3 bases, and 5 bases had no gene match. The CDR3 extends over 15 amino acids. CDR1 is SGDLS and CDR2 is YYNGEE in the germline V gene. CDR3 sequence (DNA): TGTGCCAGCAGCGAGAGGGACAGATCTAACTATGGCTACACCTTC. Protein product: CASSERDRSNYGYTF.

The chain employs TRBV28 and TRBJ1-5; D unclear. The V end was cut by 3 bases, the J end by 0 bases, with 6 bases between. This CDR3 spans 14 amino acids. Germline loops: CDR1 MDHEN, CDR2 SYDVKM. DNA for the CDR3: TGTGCCAGCAGTTTTCAGTATAGCAATCAGCCCCAGCATTTT. As protein: CASSFQYSNQPQHF.

The chain employs TRBV19 and TRBJ2-1, with 10 nucleotides matching TRBD2. The CDR3 is 15 residues long. V gave up 4 bases and J gave up 5 bases; unmatched junction bases: 5. Germline V lookup: CDR1 LNHDA, CDR2 SQIVND (reference sequence). CDR3 nucleotide sequence: TGTGCCAGTAGTACCCTAGCGGGAGAAAACAATGAGCAGTTCTTC. Protein sequence: CASSTLAGENNEQFF.

In nucleotides, the CDR3 is TGTGCCAGCAGTTCGGGGGAACGGATCTCCGGGGAGCTGTTTTTT. Translation: CASSSGERISGELFF. The J gene is TRBJ2-2, the V gene TRBV6-2 or TRBV6-3, with a possible D match to TRBD2 (6 bases). There are 15 residues in the CDR3. CDR1 is MNHEY, CDR2 SVGEGT, per germline. Deletions cut 4 bases from V and 6 bases from J, with 15 bases between.

This clonotype came up many times. The J gene is TRBJ2-1, the V gene TRBV7-8, with a tentative D call TRBD1 (6 bases). This CDR3 is 15 amino acids long. The germline gives CDR1 SGHVS, CDR2 FQNEAQ. Trimming shortened V by 5 bases and J by 2 bases, and 13 bases separated the two germline ends. The CDR3 spells CASSMYRDTYNEQFF. The CDR3 region has the DNA TGTGCCAGCAGCATGTACAGGGACACCTACAATGAGCAGTTCTTC.

This clonotype is a singleton in its sample. The rearrangement links TRBV2 to TRBJ1-5; 7 bases are a match to TRBD1. V lost 7 bases to trimming and J lost 6 bases; unmatched junction nucleotides: 3. The CDR3 runs 12 residues. Germline V lookup: CDR1 SNHLY, CDR2 FYNNEI. The CDR3 DNA reads TGTGCCAGCAAACAGGGGAGTCAGCCCCAGCATTTT. This codes for CASKQGSQPQHF. The variable domain in full, completed from reference TRBV2 and TRBJ1-5, reads EPEVTQTPSHQVTQMGQEVILRCVPISNHLYFYWYRQILGQKVEFLVSFYNNEISEKSEIFDDQFSVERPDGSNFTLKIRSTKLEDSAMYFCASKQGSQPQHFGDGTRLSIL.

The CDR3 sequence: CASSPKAGPTDTQYF. CDR3 nucleotide sequence: TGTGCCAGCAGCCCCAAAGCGGGCCCCACAGATACGCAGTATTTT. The V and J genes are TRBV7-9 and TRBJ2-3; the D gene is possibly TRBD2 (6 bases). V was clipped by 5 bases and J by 2 bases, with 14 bases between them. Looked up from germline, CDR1 is SEHNR and CDR2 is FQNEAQ (reference sequence). CDR3 length: 15 amino acids.

This clonotype appeared many times. The CDR3, as DNA: TGTGCCAGCAGCCACCGGGACCACAGTGAAGCTTTCTTT. Its protein is CASSHRDHSEAFF. The rearrangement joins TRBV7-2 to TRBJ1-1, with D possibly being TRBD1 (5 bases). Trimming shortened V by 5 bases and J by 7 bases, and 14 bases separated the two germline ends. The CDR3 sequence is 13 residues long. Germline loops: CDR1 SGHTA, CDR2 FQGNSA.

This clonotype was observed many times. The chain links TRBV12-3 or TRBV12-4 to TRBJ1-5; a possible D gene is TRBD1 (5 bases). V gave up 6 bases and J gave up 0 bases, with 18 bases separating them. The CDR3 runs to 17 residues. CDR3 DNA: TGTGCCAGCAGCAAGGTGGCAGGGTCCTATAGCAATCAGCCCCAGCATTTT. Its protein is CASSKVAGSYSNQPQHF.

Many counts were recorded for this clonotype. This chain connects TRBV7-2 to TRBJ2-1, with 13 bases lining up with TRBD2. V was clipped by 5 bases and J by 1 base; unmatched bases: 11. This CDR3 comprises 19 residues. Germline CDR1 reads SGHTA; CDR2 reads FQGNSA. CDR3: CASSHSGLAGRRSYNEQFF. CDR3 DNA sequence: TGTGCCAGCAGCCATTCGGGACTAGCGGGACGGCGATCCTACAATGAGCAGTTCTTC.

The genes are TRBV12-3 or TRBV12-4 and TRBJ2-1; tentatively, D is TRBD2 (6 bases). CDR3 length: 14 amino acids. V was shortened by 3 bases and J by 7 bases, with 13 bases between the two germline ends. The DNA for the CDR3 is TGTGCCAGCAGTTTGGCGGGACGGCCGAATGAGCAGTTCTTC. Translation gives CASSLAGRPNEQFF.

The V call is TRBV6-2 or TRBV6-3, the J call TRBJ2-1; D not certain. The length of the CDR3 is 15 residues. The V and J ends lost 8 bases and 0 bases respectively, with 14 bases between them. In germline, CDR1 is MNHEY, CDR2 SVGEGT. CDR3 bases: TGTGCCAGCGGTCCCCGGCGGAGCTCCTACAATGAGCAGTTCTTC. Translating it yields CASGPRRSSYNEQFF.

This clonotype has just a few counts. The chain carries TRBV27 and TRBJ2-7; possibly TRBD2 for D (6 bases). V was shortened by 5 bases and J by 5 bases, with 10 bases between the two germline ends. CDR3 length: 12 residues. Germline CDR1 and CDR2: MNHEY and SMNVEV (reference sequence). The CDR3 protein is CASSGTWDEQYF. In nucleotides, the CDR3 is TGTGCCAGCAGTGGGACTTGGGACGAGCAGTACTTC.

This clonotype was observed many times. The chain has TRBV7-2 and TRBJ2-5; D is undetermined. The CDR3 is 13 amino acids. Germline-derived CDR1 and CDR2 are SGHTA and FQGNSA. Deletions cut 2 bases from V and 3 bases from J, with 7 bases between. This CDR3 reads CASSLHSEETQYF. The CDR3 nucleotides are TGTGCCAGCAGCTTACACAGCGAAGAGACCCAGTACTTC.

This clonotype came up a few times. The chain uses TRBV4-3 and TRBJ2-7, with 8 bases lining up with TRBD1. This CDR3 is built from 16 residues. Trimming cost V 4 bases and J 9 bases; bases outside gene matches: 17. From germline, CDR1 is LGHNA and CDR2 YSLEER. The CDR3 spells CASSLLGQEKGFGQYV. The CDR3 DNA is TGCGCCAGCAGCCTGTTGGGACAGGAAAAGGGCTTTGGGCAGTACGTC.

The sample holds many counts of this clonotype. The chain's CDR3 is CASSLARGGTEAFF. CDR3 nucleotide sequence: TGTGCCAGCAGTTTGGCCCGCGGGGGCACTGAAGCTTTCTTT. The chain joins TRBV27 to TRBJ1-1; D is perhaps TRBD1 (5 bases). Trimming stripped 3 bases from V and 4 bases from J, with 12 bases between. This CDR3 is 14 amino acids long. From germline, CDR1 is MNHEY and CDR2 SMNVEV (reference sequence).

This clonotype was picked up a small number of times. The chain links TRBV7-2 to TRBJ2-5; D not resolved. The CDR3 covers 12 residues. V lost 1 base, J lost 5 bases, and 5 bases lay in between. Looked up from germline, CDR1 is SGHTA and CDR2 is FQGNSA. CDR3 protein: CASSLDWETQYF. In nucleotides, the CDR3 is TGTGCCAGCAGCTTAGATTGGGAGACCCAGTACTTC.

This clonotype was seen repeatedly, ten times or more. The chain is built from TRBV12-3 or TRBV12-4 and TRBJ1-2; 7 bases match TRBD1. With V trimmed by 6 bases and J by 4 bases, 5 bases remained unmatched. This CDR3 has 13 amino acids. CDR3 sequence (DNA): TGTGCCAGCAGCTCCGGGACAGCCTATGGCTACACCTTC. Translation: CASSSGTAYGYTF.

This clonotype was picked up many times. This chain links TRBV7-9 with TRBJ1-5; D might be TRBD1 (5 bases). The V end lost 2 bases, the J end lost 9 bases, and 8 bases lay between the germline ends. The CDR3 loop spans 12 amino acids. Germline loops: CDR1 SEHNR, CDR2 FQNEAQ (reference sequence). This chain's CDR3 is CASSLQGGPQHF. For the CDR3, the DNA is TGTGCCAGCAGCTTACAGGGAGGGCCCCAGCATTTT.

This clonotype occurred a few times. J is TRBJ2-1 and V is TRBV20-1, with 8 bases aligning to TRBD2. This CDR3 region has 13 residues. CDR1 and CDR2 (germline): DFQATT, SNEGSKA (reference sequence). CDR3 region: CGTKRELYNEQFF. The CDR3 region has the DNA TGCGGAACGAAGCGGGAGCTTTACAATGAGCAGTTCTTC.

This clonotype has a handful of counts. The chain has TRBV4-3 and TRBJ1-6; 7 positions agree with TRBD1. This CDR3 spans 17 amino acids. V shed 0 bases, J shed 5 bases, and the junction held 7 bases outside the gene matches. Per germline, CDR1 LGHNA and CDR2 YSLEER. This CDR3 is CASSQDSSGQNNSPLHF. In DNA form, the CDR3 reads TGCGCCAGCAGCCAAGACTCCTCGGGACAGAATAATTCACCCCTCCACTTT.

This chain uses TRBV2 with TRBJ2-7; D gene unclear. Trimming stripped 2 bases from V and 0 bases from J, with 2 bases between. Germline CDR1 is SNHLY and CDR2 is FYNNEI. This CDR3 spans 12 amino acids. CDR3 protein: CASSELSYEQYV. Written as DNA, the CDR3 is TGTGCCAGCAGTGAACTCTCCTACGAGCAGTACGTC.

This clonotype was found many times. The gene calls are TRBV2 and TRBJ2-1, with TRBD2 matching over 16 bases. This CDR3 is 18 amino acids long. Germline lookup yields CDR1 SNHLY and CDR2 FYNNEI. Germline trimming cut 7 bases from V and 0 bases from J; bases unmatched to any gene: 6. CDR3 loop: CASNSGLAGGGSYNEQFF. In DNA form, the CDR3 reads TGTGCCAGCAATTCGGGACTAGCGGGAGGGGGCTCCTACAATGAGCAGTTCTTC. Using reference TRBV2 and TRBJ2-1 for the parts outside the CDR3, the full variable domain is EPEVTQTPSHQVTQMGQEVILRCVPISNHLYFYWYRQILGQKVEFLVSFYNNEISEKSEIFDDQFSVERPDGSNFTLKIRSTKLEDSAMYFCASNSGLAGGGSYNEQFFGPGTRLTVL.